Listed below are T cell receptor beta chains from one sample, sequenced in a study of blood T cell repertoires in COVID-19. Here immunoSEQ multiplex PCR was the method, and the copy in TCRdb shows in-frame clones only, minus some. This sample has tens of thousands of clones, with 86% found just once. The material sequenced was peripheral blood. Every receptor here comes from an elderly woman with acute or convalescent COVID-19. Both conserved end residues are part of each CDR3. D genes are given only for firm matches. The size field is filled for only some rows; it gives once, few, many or a size class.

v_call: TRBV7-2
clone_size: -
j_call: TRBJ2-1
d_call: TRBD2
cdr3_nt: TGTGCCAGCAGCCCCCGGACTAGCGGGGGGGCTAATGAGCAGTTCTTC
cdr3_aa: CASSPRTSGGANEQFF

v_call: TRBV7-8
clone_size: -
j_call: TRBJ1-1
d_call: -
cdr3_nt: TGTGCCAGCAGCTTATCAGTCAACACTGAAGCTTTCTTT
cdr3_aa: CASSLSVNTEAFF

v_call: TRBV30
clone_size: -
j_call: TRBJ2-2
d_call: TRBD2
cdr3_nt: TGTGCCTGGGGGTGGACTAGCGGGAGTGCGGAGCTGTTTTTT
cdr3_aa: CAWGWTSGSAELFF

v_call: TRBV6-2/TRBV6-3
clone_size: -
j_call: TRBJ1-5
d_call: -
cdr3_nt: TGTGCCAGCAGCTATAGACAGAACAATCAGCCCCAGCATTTT
cdr3_aa: CASSYRQNNQPQHF

v_call: TRBV5-1
clone_size: many
j_call: TRBJ1-1
d_call: TRBD1
cdr3_nt: TGCGCCAGCAGTACGCAGGGGGTCGCTGAAGCTTTCTTT
cdr3_aa: CASSTQGVAEAFF

v_call: TRBV5-5
clone_size: -
j_call: TRBJ1-3
d_call: -
cdr3_nt: TGTGCCAGCAGCCTACAGGGAATCTCTGGAAACACCATATATTTT
cdr3_aa: CASSLQGISGNTIYF

v_call: TRBV29-1
clone_size: -
j_call: TRBJ2-6
d_call: TRBD1
cdr3_nt: TGCAGCGTCGCCGGGACAGGGATCTCTGGGGCCAACGTCCTGACTTTC
cdr3_aa: CSVAGTGISGANVLTF

v_call: TRBV3-1/TRBV3-2
clone_size: -
j_call: TRBJ2-5
d_call: -
cdr3_nt: TGTGCCAGCAGCCGGACAGAGCAAGAGACCCAGTACTTC
cdr3_aa: CASSRTEQETQYF

v_call: TRBV14
clone_size: -
j_call: TRBJ1-6
d_call: -
cdr3_nt: TGTGCCAGCAGCCAACGACGGGATAATTCACCCCTCCACTTT
cdr3_aa: CASSQRRDNSPLHF

v_call: TRBV5-4
clone_size: -
j_call: TRBJ2-7
d_call: TRBD1
cdr3_nt: TGTGCCAGCAGCTTAGACAGGGCCTCCTACGAGCAGTACTTC
cdr3_aa: CASSLDRASYEQYF

v_call: TRBV28
clone_size: -
j_call: TRBJ1-6
d_call: TRBD1
cdr3_nt: TGTGCCAGCATTATCGACAGGGGGCATTCACCCCTCCACTTT
cdr3_aa: CASIIDRGHSPLHF

v_call: TRBV12-5
clone_size: -
j_call: TRBJ2-2
d_call: -
cdr3_nt: TGTGCTAGTGGCAAAGGGGTCCACGGGGAGCTGTTTTTT
cdr3_aa: CASGKGVHGELFF

v_call: TRBV18
clone_size: -
j_call: TRBJ1-6
d_call: -
cdr3_nt: TGTGCCAGCTCACCTGGCGGGACGGTGAATTCACCCCTCCACTTT
cdr3_aa: CASSPGGTVNSPLHF

v_call: TRBV6-5
clone_size: -
j_call: TRBJ1-2
d_call: TRBD1
cdr3_nt: TGTGCCAGCACTATAAGCGGACAGGGGGGGTATGGCTACACCTTC
cdr3_aa: CASTISGQGGYGYTF

v_call: TRBV9
clone_size: few
j_call: TRBJ2-1
d_call: -
cdr3_nt: TGTGCCAGCAGCGCGACTGAACACAATGAGCAGTTCTTC
cdr3_aa: CASSATEHNEQFF

v_call: TRBV18
clone_size: -
j_call: TRBJ1-1
d_call: TRBD1
cdr3_nt: TGTGCCAGCTCATTGGAAGGACAGGAGAACACTGAAGCTTTCTTT
cdr3_aa: CASSLEGQENTEAFF

v_call: TRBV3-1/TRBV3-2
clone_size: -
j_call: TRBJ1-5
d_call: -
cdr3_nt: TGTGCCAGCACCCCGAGGCAGGGGTTACACCAGCCCCAGCATTTT
cdr3_aa: CASTPRQGLHQPQHF

v_call: TRBV9
clone_size: -
j_call: TRBJ2-1
d_call: -
cdr3_nt: TGTGCCAGCAGTCGGGAAATGGTAGGGGGCTCCTACAATGAGCAGTTCTTC
cdr3_aa: CASSREMVGGSYNEQFF

v_call: TRBV6-5
clone_size: -
j_call: TRBJ2-7
d_call: -
cdr3_nt: TGTGCCAGCAGTTACTCGGGGGGTCAGCTCTCCTACGAGCAGTACTTC
cdr3_aa: CASSYSGGQLSYEQYF

v_call: TRBV18
clone_size: few
j_call: TRBJ1-4
d_call: -
cdr3_nt: TGTGCCAGCTCACCAAGTGGAGGAAGGAATAATGAAAAACTGTTTTTT
cdr3_aa: CASSPSGGRNNEKLFF

v_call: TRBV19
clone_size: -
j_call: TRBJ1-5
d_call: TRBD1
cdr3_nt: TGTGCCAGTACGGACAGGTACATCAATCAGCCCCAGCATTTT
cdr3_aa: CASTDRYINQPQHF

v_call: TRBV10-3
clone_size: -
j_call: TRBJ2-2
d_call: -
cdr3_nt: TGTGCCATCAGTGAGTCATCCGGTCGGAGTACCGGGGAGCTGTTTTTT
cdr3_aa: CAISESSGRSTGELFF

v_call: TRBV28
clone_size: -
j_call: TRBJ1-3
d_call: TRBD1
cdr3_nt: TGTGCCAGCAGATCAGCCGGGACAGCTTTCTCTGGAAACACCATATATTTT
cdr3_aa: CASRSAGTAFSGNTIYF

v_call: TRBV7-2
clone_size: -
j_call: TRBJ1-1
d_call: -
cdr3_nt: TGTGCCAGCAGCTTAGGGGCAGGGCCGAAAGAAGCTTTCTTT
cdr3_aa: CASSLGAGPKEAFF

v_call: TRBV5-5
clone_size: -
j_call: TRBJ1-5
d_call: TRBD1
cdr3_nt: TGTGCCAGCAGCTTGTCAGGGGGCCCTCAGCCCCAGCATTTT
cdr3_aa: CASSLSGGPQPQHF

v_call: TRBV5-1
clone_size: -
j_call: TRBJ2-7
d_call: -
cdr3_nt: TGCGCCAGCAGCTTGGCCAGGGGCGTCACCTACGAGCAGTACTTC
cdr3_aa: CASSLARGVTYEQYF

v_call: TRBV6-1
clone_size: few
j_call: TRBJ1-6
d_call: -
cdr3_nt: TGTGCCAGCAGTGAAGATCGGGGTAAGAATTCACCCCTCCACTTT
cdr3_aa: CASSEDRGKNSPLHF

v_call: TRBV29-1
clone_size: -
j_call: TRBJ2-6
d_call: -
cdr3_nt: TGCAGCGTTGCGGGGGTTGGGGCCAACGTCCTGACTTTC
cdr3_aa: CSVAGVGANVLTF

v_call: TRBV29-1
clone_size: -
j_call: TRBJ1-2
d_call: -
cdr3_nt: TGCAGCGATAGAACAGGGAACTATGGCTACACCTTC
cdr3_aa: CSDRTGNYGYTF

v_call: TRBV7-2
clone_size: -
j_call: TRBJ2-1
d_call: TRBD2
cdr3_nt: TGTGCCAGCAGCTTAGCAGCGGGGGGTTCGTACAATGAGCAGTTCTTC
cdr3_aa: CASSLAAGGSYNEQFF

v_call: TRBV14
clone_size: -
j_call: TRBJ2-7
d_call: -
cdr3_nt: TGTGCCAGCAGCCAAGCAACAGGGTCCTACGAGCAGTACTTC
cdr3_aa: CASSQATGSYEQYF